This T cell receptor (beta chain) emerged from a study of cytotoxic CD8 clonotypes in ibrutinib-treated CLL. Study information: Following treatment for a median roughly 12 months, range 6 to 36, response samples were then taken.

This clone was seen a few times. Its target is unknown. General observations from the study: Once treatment began, public clonotypes, which were uncommon, contracted or stayed stable. Clonality went up at ibrutinib response and then declined back toward baseline at progression.

Generated by immunoSEQ multiplex PCR, the TCRdb table keeps only in-frame clones and is missing some. The repertoire holds 200,000 to 250,000 clones, 70% seen once, with just over 15% in the top ten. The specimen was PBMCs, collected after 24 months of ibrutinib treatment. The clonotype originates from a human donor with chronic lymphocytic leukemia.

CDR3 bases: TGTGCCAGCAGCTTAGGCGGGAACACCTACGAGCAGTACTTC. Translation: CASSLGGNTYEQYF. J is TRBJ2-7 and V is TRBV7-9, with a possible D match to TRBD2 (6 bases). Looked up from germline, CDR1 is SEHNR and CDR2 is FQNEAQ (reference sequence). V was shortened by 1 base and J by 2 bases, with 9 bases between the two germline ends. This CDR3 has 14 amino acids.